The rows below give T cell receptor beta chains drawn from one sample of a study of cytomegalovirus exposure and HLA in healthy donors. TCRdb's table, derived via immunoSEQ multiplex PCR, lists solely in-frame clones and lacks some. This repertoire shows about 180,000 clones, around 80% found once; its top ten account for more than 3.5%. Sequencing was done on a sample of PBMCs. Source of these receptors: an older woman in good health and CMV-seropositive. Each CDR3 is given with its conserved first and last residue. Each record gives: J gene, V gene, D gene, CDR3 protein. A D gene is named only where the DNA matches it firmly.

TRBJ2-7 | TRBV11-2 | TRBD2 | CASSRTSGGSSYEQYF
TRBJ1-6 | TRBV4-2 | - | CASSQDRTRGHLYSPLHF
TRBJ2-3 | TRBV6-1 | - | CASSEAGVSTDTQYF
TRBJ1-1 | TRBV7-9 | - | CASSLGFRNTEAFF
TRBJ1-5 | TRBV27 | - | CASSTGGGNQPQHF
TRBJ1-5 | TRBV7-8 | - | CASSALGTTSNQPQHF
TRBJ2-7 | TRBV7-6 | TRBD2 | CASSPSGTSANYEQYF
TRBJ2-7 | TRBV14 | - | CASSQAGVRIYEQYF
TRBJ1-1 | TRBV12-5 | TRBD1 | CASGLHTGGGTEAFF
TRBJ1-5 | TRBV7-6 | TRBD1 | CASSLGQGREINQPQHF
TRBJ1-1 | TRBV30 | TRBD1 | CAWDRDGTEAFF
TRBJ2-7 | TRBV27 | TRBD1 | CASSSPFRDRGYEQYF
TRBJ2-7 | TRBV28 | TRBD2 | CASRVAGGPSYEQYF
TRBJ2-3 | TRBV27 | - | CASSLSRPDTQYF
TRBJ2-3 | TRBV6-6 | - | CASSYSRVGTDTQYF
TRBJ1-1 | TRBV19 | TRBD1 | CASSRIGTGVDTEAFF
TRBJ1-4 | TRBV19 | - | CASSRRTATNEKLFF
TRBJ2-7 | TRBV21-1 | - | CASSRKGKPAYEQYF
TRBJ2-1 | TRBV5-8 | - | CASSAVESYNEQFF
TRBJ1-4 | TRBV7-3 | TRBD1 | CASSLTGTANEKLFF
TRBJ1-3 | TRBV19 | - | CASSNPHGSGNTIYF
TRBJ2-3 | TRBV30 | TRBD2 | CAWRLAGGPDTQYF
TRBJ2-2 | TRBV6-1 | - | CAIPARDSNTGELFF
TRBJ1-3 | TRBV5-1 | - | CASTSIGVNTIYF
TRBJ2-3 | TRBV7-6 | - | CASSQEAPDTQYF
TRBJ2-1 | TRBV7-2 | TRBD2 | CASILSGSRDEQFF
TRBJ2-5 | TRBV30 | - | CAWSKGMVVGTQYF
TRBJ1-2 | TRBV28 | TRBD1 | CASSGTANYGYTF
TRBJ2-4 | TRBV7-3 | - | CASSPPGGNIQYF
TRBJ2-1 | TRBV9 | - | CASSPEGGGYYNEQFF
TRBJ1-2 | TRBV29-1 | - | CSVGREENYGYTF
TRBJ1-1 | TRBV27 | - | CASTRPGDPNTEAFF
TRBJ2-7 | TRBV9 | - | CASSVGQGGEQYF
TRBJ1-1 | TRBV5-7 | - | CASSLFAKPGHRAFF
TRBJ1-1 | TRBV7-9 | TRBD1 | CASSRGQSNTEAFF
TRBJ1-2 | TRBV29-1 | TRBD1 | CSVGGATGGDYGYTF
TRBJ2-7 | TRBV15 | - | CATSSGQAAYEQYF
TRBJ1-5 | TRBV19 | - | CASKDSLLNQPQHF
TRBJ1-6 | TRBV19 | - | CASSMRGGNSPLHF
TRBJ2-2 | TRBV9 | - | CASTLGGWTNTGELFF
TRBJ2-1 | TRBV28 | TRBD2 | CASSRTSGSYNEQFF
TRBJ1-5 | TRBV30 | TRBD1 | CAWSYSGTANQPQHF
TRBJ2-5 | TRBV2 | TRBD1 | CASTIDRVKTQYF
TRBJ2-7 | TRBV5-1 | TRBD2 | CASSFGTSGAYQQYF
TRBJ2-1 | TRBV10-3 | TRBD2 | CAISTSGRAGEQFF
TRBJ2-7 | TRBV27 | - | CASSLTGKSYEQYF
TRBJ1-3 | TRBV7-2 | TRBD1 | CASSLVGTELSGNTIYF
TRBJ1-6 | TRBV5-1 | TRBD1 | CASSQGALGSPLHF
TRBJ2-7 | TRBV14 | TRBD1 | CASSLTGGPSYEQYF
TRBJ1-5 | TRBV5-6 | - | CASSWRGKDGRPQHF
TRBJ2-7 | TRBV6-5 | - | CASKYRMSSYEQHF
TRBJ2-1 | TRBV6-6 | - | CASSYQSSRNEQFF